The entry below gives a single TCR beta chain sequence along with its context. This entry belongs to a study of CD4 and CD8 cells across lung adenocarcinoma regions. Localized lung adenocarcinoma, a non-small cell lung cancer, affected the donors. From the PCR reads, TCRdb called clonotypes with MiXCR, one entry per CDR3 protein. The table records 8,400 or so distinct CDR3 sequences, 40% to 55% of them present only once. The CDR3 is 15 amino acids. Germline V gives CDR1 MNHEY, CDR2 SVGAGI. The V call is TRBV6-5, the J call TRBJ2-3, with D possibly TRBD2 on 6 matching bases. TRBJ2-7 explains the end of the DNA better; the J call may be wrong. The specimen sequenced was CD4+ T cells from the margin of a lung tumor. The sequence was collected from a female donor with lung adenocarcinoma. The CD4 and CD8 labels of this study may be unreliable. CDR3 protein: CASSYSEAGADTQYF. The DNA of the CDR3 is TGTGCCAGCAGTTACTCCGAAGCGGGCGCCGATACGCAGTACTTC.